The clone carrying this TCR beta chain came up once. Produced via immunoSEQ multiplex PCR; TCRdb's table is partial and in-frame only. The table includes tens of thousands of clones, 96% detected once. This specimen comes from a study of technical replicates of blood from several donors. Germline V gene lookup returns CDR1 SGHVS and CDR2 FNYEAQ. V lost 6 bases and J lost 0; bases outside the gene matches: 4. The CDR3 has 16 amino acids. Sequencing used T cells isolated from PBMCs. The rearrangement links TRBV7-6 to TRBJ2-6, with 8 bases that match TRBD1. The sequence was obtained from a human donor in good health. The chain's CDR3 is CASRADRDSGANVLTF. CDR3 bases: TGTGCCAGCAGAGCGGACAGGGACTCTGGGGCCAACGTCCTGACTTTC.